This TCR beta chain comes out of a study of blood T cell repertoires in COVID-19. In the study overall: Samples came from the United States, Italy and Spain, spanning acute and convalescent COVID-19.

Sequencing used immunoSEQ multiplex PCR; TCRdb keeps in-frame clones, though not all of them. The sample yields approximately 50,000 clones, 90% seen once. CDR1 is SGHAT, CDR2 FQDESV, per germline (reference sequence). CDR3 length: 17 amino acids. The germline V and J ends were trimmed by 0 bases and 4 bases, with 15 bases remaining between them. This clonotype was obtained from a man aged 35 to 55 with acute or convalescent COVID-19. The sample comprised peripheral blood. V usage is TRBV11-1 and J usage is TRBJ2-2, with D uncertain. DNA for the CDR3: TGTGCCAGCAGCTTAGCGCAGAAAGGTCCGGGCACCGGGGAGCTGTTTTTT. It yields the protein CASSLAQKGPGTGELFF.